These 3 T cell receptor beta chains share one sample of origin, sequenced in a study of T-cell reconstitution after alpha-beta-depleted transplantation in children. Library preparation (for TCRbeta) was performed with unique molecular identifiers. From the PCR reads, TCRdb called clonotypes with MiXCR, one entry per CDR3 protein. Among approximately 640,000 distinct CDR3 sequences listed, 16% were seen once. This material consisted of PBMCs from the stem cell graft donor, taken from the stem cell graft. The receptors shown here come from a human donor who donated a stem cell graft to a child with acute myeloid leukemia.

V gene TRBV7-9 combines with J gene TRBJ2-2; tentative D call: TRBD1 (6 bases). Deletions cut 10 bases from V and 1 base from J, with 10 bases between. The germline V gene has CDR1 SEHNR and CDR2 FQNEAQ (reference sequence). The CDR3 length is 13 residues. Here the CDR3 reads CAIKQGNTGELFF. The CDR3 region has the DNA TGTGCCATAAAACAGGGGAACACCGGGGAGCTGTTTTTT.

The chain recombines TRBV7-8 with TRBJ1-2, with TRBD1 matching 8 bases. Germline V gene sequence: CDR1 SGHVS, CDR2 FQNEAQ. The length of the CDR3 is 15 residues. V lost 4 bases and J lost 2; bases outside the gene matches: 6. In DNA form, the CDR3 reads TGTGCCAGCAGCTCGCCATGGGACAGGAACTATGGCTACACCTTC. It is translated as CASSSPWDRNYGYTF.

Only a few counts were recorded for this clonotype. The rearrangement links TRBV20-1 to TRBJ1-4; 9 bases are a match to TRBD1. CDR3 length: 14 amino acids. Germline V gives CDR1 DFQATT, CDR2 SNEGSKA (reference sequence). Trimming cost V 6 bases and J 7 bases; bases outside gene matches: 9. The CDR3 region has the DNA TGCAGTGCAGGACAGGGGCCGGTGGGTGAAAAACTGTTTTTT. It specifies CSAGQGPVGEKLFF.